The 31 T cell receptor beta chains given below trace back to one sample, sequenced in a study of identical twins. From the 5' RACE reads, TCRdb called clonotypes with MiXCR, one entry per CDR3 protein. The sample contains hundreds of thousands of distinct CDR3 sequences, 10% to 15% of which appear only once. The data also belong to a second study, concerning yellow fever vaccine responses in identical twins.

The specimen sequenced was PBMCs. The receptor set was obtained from a woman aged 18-29 years in good health.

In this sample, this clonotype turned up many times. CDR3 nucleotides: TGTGCCACCAGTGGAAGCGGGGCCTATGAGCAGTTCTTC. Amino acid sequence: CATSGSGAYEQFF. V gene TRBV24-1 combines with J gene TRBJ2-1; 7 bases are a match to TRBD2. The V gene's germline CDR1 is KGHDR and CDR2 SFDVKD. V lost 5 bases and J lost 8; bases outside the gene matches: 5. This CDR3 contains 13 residues.

The gene calls are TRBV7-9 and TRBJ2-3; 7 positions match TRBD1. CDR1 and CDR2 from the germline V gene are SEHNR and FQNEAQ (reference sequence). The CDR3 sequence is 15 residues long. J gave up 0 bases and V 2 bases, and 2 bases lay outside the gene matches. The CDR3 nucleotides read TGTGCCAGCAGCTTATGGGGACAGAGCACAGATACGCAGTATTTT. The encoded protein is CASSLWGQSTDTQYF.

The table lists this clonotype with many counts. The chain is built from TRBV7-7 and TRBJ2-7, with D hard to call. From germline, CDR1 is SSHAT and CDR2 FNYEAQ (reference sequence). The ends were cut back, 5 bases at V and 9 bases at J, with 17 bases in the middle. The CDR3 covers 13 residues. The CDR3 sequence is CASSQDRAEVQYF. In nucleotides, the CDR3 is TGTGCCAGCAGCCAAGATAGGGCTGAAGTGCAGTACTTC.

V is TRBV6-5 and J is TRBJ2-7; D ambiguous. From germline, CDR1 is MNHEY and CDR2 SVGAGI. The CDR3 runs 15 residues. Trimming left V 0 bases short and J 0 bases short, with 9 bases between. The CDR3 reads CASSYSGFDSYEQYF. The CDR3 bases are TGTGCCAGCAGTTACTCAGGGTTTGACTCCTACGAGCAGTACTTC.

The chain joins TRBV6-1 to TRBJ2-2, with TRBD2 matching over 8 bases. Per germline, CDR1 MNHNS and CDR2 SASEGT. The CDR3 consists of 14 residues. The trim removed 6 bases at V and 3 bases at J, leaving 3 bases unmatched. CDR3 bases: TGTGCCAGCAGAGCGGGAGCACACACCGGGGAGCTGTTTTTT. It is translated as CASRAGAHTGELFF.

This clonotype was observed many times. This chain joins TRBV10-3 and TRBJ2-3; TRBD1 matches at 8 bases. The CDR3 is made up of 12 amino acids. Germline CDR1 and CDR2: ENHRY and SYGVKD. Losses at the gene ends were 10 bases for V and 3 bases for J; bases not matched to a gene: 3. CDR3 residues: CATGQGTDTQYF. The CDR3 region has the DNA TGTGCCACCGGACAGGGAACAGATACGCAGTATTTT.

This clonotype was recorded a few times. The V and J genes are TRBV2 and TRBJ1-1, with D maybe TRBD1 (5 bases). Germline V gives CDR1 SNHLY, CDR2 FYNNEI. This CDR3 region has 16 residues. V was trimmed by 5 bases and J by 3 bases, leaving 19 bases between them. The CDR3 DNA sequence: TGTGCCAGCAGTACCCGACAGCTGAATAGGGACACTGAAGCTTTCTTT. The encoded protein is CASSTRQLNRDTEAFF.

This clonotype was seen a handful of times. The chain recombines TRBV6-2 or TRBV6-3 with TRBJ2-1, with 8 bases matching TRBD1. V lost 2 bases and J lost 6; bases outside the gene matches: 9. CDR1 is MNHEY and CDR2 is SVGEGT in the germline V gene. There are 16 residues in the CDR3. CDR3 protein: CASSYQARTGINEQFF. The CDR3 DNA reads as TGTGCCAGCAGTTACCAGGCCCGGACAGGGATCAATGAGCAGTTCTTC.

This clonotype was counted ten times or more. The chain couples TRBV9 to TRBJ2-3; D call uncertain. CDR3 size: 15 residues. V was trimmed by 0 bases and J by 0 bases, leaving 8 bases between them. Germline values: CDR1 SGDLS, CDR2 YYNGEE. This CDR3 reads CASSVASSSTDTQYF. The CDR3 DNA reads TGTGCCAGCAGCGTAGCTAGTTCTAGCACAGATACGCAGTATTTT.

This chain connects TRBV20-1 to TRBJ2-7; TRBD2 aligns across 14 bases. Trimming cost V 1 base and J 9 bases; bases outside gene matches: 5. This CDR3 contains 14 residues. Germline CDR1 reads DFQATT; CDR2 reads SNEGSKA (reference sequence). This CDR3 is CSARVGLAGGGQYF. The CDR3 region has the DNA TGCAGTGCTAGAGTTGGACTAGCGGGAGGAGGGCAGTACTTC.

This clonotype was seen a few times. This chain joins TRBV6-1 and TRBJ1-5; D ambiguous. The CDR3 loop spans 13 amino acids. In germline, CDR1 is MNHNS, CDR2 SASEGT. Trimming removed 1 base from V and 4 bases from J, with 5 bases in between. CDR3 coding DNA: TGTGCCAGCAGTGAAGACAGAAATCAGCCCCAGCATTTT. Its protein product is CASSEDRNQPQHF.

This chain connects TRBV7-9 to TRBJ2-1; 10 nucleotides line up with TRBD2. With V trimmed by 2 bases and J by 6 bases, 7 bases remained unmatched. The CDR3 spans 16 residues. The germline V gene encodes CDR1 SEHNR and CDR2 FQNEAQ (reference sequence). In nucleotides, the CDR3 is TGTGCCAGCAGCTTATCGCTAGCGGGAGCGGGCAATGAGCAGTTCTTC. This codes for CASSLSLAGAGNEQFF.

The rearrangement joins TRBV7-2 to TRBJ2-3, with 11 bases matching TRBD2. The germline V gene has CDR1 SGHTA and CDR2 FQGNSA. The junction had 10 bases not matched to a gene; V was cut back by 5 bases and J by 6 bases. The CDR3 length is 16 residues. CDR3 coding DNA: TGTGCCAGCAGCCTTAATAGCGGGGGGGCCTTCGATACGCAGTATTTT. This sequence encodes CASSLNSGGAFDTQYF.

The chain uses TRBV11-2 and TRBJ2-3, with 9 nucleotides matching TRBD2. CDR1 and CDR2 from the germline V gene are SGHAT and FQNNGV. The CDR3 is 17 amino acids. V gave up 5 bases and J gave up 3 bases; unmatched junction bases: 12. CDR3 loop: CASSVSRLAGVTDTQYF. The CDR3 nucleotides are TGTGCCAGCAGCGTATCAAGATTAGCGGGGGTTACAGATACGCAGTATTTT.

There are a few counts of this clonotype. An end of the junction differs from the germline gene, which may be a read error. The V call is TRBV20-1, the J call TRBJ2-5; D unresolved. The CDR3 sequence is 16 residues long. Germline assignment: CDR1 DFQATT and CDR2 SNEGSKA (reference sequence). The CDR3 sequence: CSARDSRLASQGTQYF. CDR3 DNA sequence: TGCAGTGCTAGAGATTCACGACTTGCCTCCCAAGGGACCCAGTACTTC.

V gene TRBV5-1 combines with J gene TRBJ1-3; D possibly corresponds to TRBD1 (5 bases). Trimming removed 0 bases from V and 0 bases from J, with 10 bases in between. Germline loops: CDR1 SGHRS, CDR2 YFSETQ. The CDR3 spans 16 residues. CDR3 in DNA: TGCGCCAGCAGCTTGGGGGGGTCCAGCTCTGGAAACACCATATATTTT. Translation: CASSLGGSSSGNTIYF.

This clonotype was counted a few times. The CDR3 loop is CASSFEGLGTEAFF. DNA for the CDR3: TGTGCCAGCAGCTTCGAGGGGTTAGGCACTGAAGCTTTCTTT. This sequence joins TRBV7-9 and TRBJ1-1; D perhaps matches TRBD1 (5 bases). Germline CDR1 SEHNR, CDR2 FQNEAQ (reference sequence). The CDR3 spans 14 residues. V was clipped by 3 bases and J by 4 bases, with 12 bases between them.

The chain is built from TRBV7-6 and TRBJ2-7; 8 positions agree with TRBD1. V gave up 0 bases and J gave up 2 bases; unmatched junction bases: 6. Germline V gene lookup returns CDR1 SGHVS and CDR2 FNYEAQ. The CDR3 is made up of 16 amino acids. CDR3 in amino acids: CASSLAVGTGAYEQYF. The CDR3 DNA follows: TGTGCCAGCAGCTTAGCGGTCGGGACAGGAGCCTACGAGCAGTACTTC.

The chain joins TRBV6-1 to TRBJ2-2, with TRBD1 matching 10 bases. Germline trimming cut 6 bases from V and 4 bases from J; bases unmatched to any gene: 8. The germline CDR1 and CDR2 sequences are MNHNS and SASEGT. This CDR3 contains 16 residues. The CDR3 bases are TGTGCCAGCAGGGAGGGACAGGGGTTTGCCACCGGGGAGCTGTTTTTT. Protein sequence: CASREGQGFATGELFF.

The CDR3: CASSAGTGGYNSPLHF. The CDR3 DNA is TGTGCCAGCAGTGCGGGGACAGGGGGATATAATTCACCCCTCCACTTT. This chain joins TRBV19 and TRBJ1-6, with 11 bases fitting TRBD1. This CDR3 is 16 amino acids long. From germline, CDR1 is LNHDA and CDR2 SQIVND (reference sequence). After removal of 9 bases from V and 4 bases from J, the junction contained 8 bases not matched to a gene. The entire variable domain, with the rest obtained from reference TRBV19 and TRBJ1-6, is as follows: DGGITQSPKYLFRKEGQNVTLSCEQNLNHDAMYWYRQDPGQGLRLIYYSQIVNDFQKGDIAEGYSVSREKKESFPLTVTSAQKNPTAFYLCASSAGTGGYNSPLHFGNGTRLTVT.

This clonotype has more than one count but fewer than ten. The gene calls are TRBV3-1 and TRBJ2-1; weak D call: TRBD1 (5 bases). The CDR3 is made up of 16 amino acids. V lost 1 base and J 2 bases, leaving 12 bases between the germline ends. Per germline, CDR1 LGHDT and CDR2 YNNKEL (reference sequence). The CDR3 sequence is CASSQVQAFAYNEQFF. CDR3 sequence (DNA): TGTGCCAGCAGCCAAGTACAGGCCTTTGCCTACAATGAGCAGTTCTTC.

This clonotype was recorded a few times. The chain is built from TRBV5-1 and TRBJ1-1; 9 positions match TRBD1. V gave up 3 bases and J gave up 0 bases; unmatched junction bases: 6. CDR1 and CDR2 from the germline V gene are SGHRS and YFSETQ. This CDR3 is built from 16 residues. Here the CDR3 DNA reads TGCGCCAGCAGCTCCTCCGGGACAGGGATGAACACTGAAGCTTTCTTT. Translation gives CASSSSGTGMNTEAFF.

The chain links TRBV3-1 to TRBJ2-1, with 12 positions matching TRBD2. The CDR3 is 15 amino acids. J lost 5 bases, V lost 4 bases, and 3 bases had no gene match. Germline assignment: CDR1 LGHDT and CDR2 YNNKEL (reference sequence). Here the CDR3 reads CASSRRTSGNNEQFF. The CDR3 coding sequence is TGTGCCAGCAGCCGACGGACTAGCGGGAACAATGAGCAGTTCTTC.

This clonotype was found a few times. The chain has TRBV10-3 and TRBJ1-3; D is unclear. The V and J ends lost 5 bases and 8 bases respectively, with 10 bases between them. This CDR3 contains 12 residues. The germline gives CDR1 ENHRY, CDR2 SYGVKD. The CDR3 loop is CAISSLPDTIYF. For the CDR3, the DNA is TGTGCCATCAGTTCCCTACCGGACACCATATATTTT.

The chain carries TRBV4-1 and TRBJ1-3, with D uncertain. The CDR3 contains 17 residues. In germline, CDR1 is MGHRA, CDR2 YSYEKL. The V end lost 1 base, the J end lost 8 bases, and 21 bases lay between the germline ends. CDR3 protein: CASSQGSFRGPMDTIYF. The CDR3 nucleotides are TGCGCCAGCAGCCAAGGTAGCTTCAGAGGCCCTATGGACACCATATATTTT.

This chain joins TRBV19 and TRBJ1-5; D is possibly TRBD1 (5 bases). This CDR3 is 14 amino acids long. Trimming pared 4 bases from V and 3 bases from J, leaving 10 bases between. The germline V gene encodes CDR1 LNHDA and CDR2 SQIVND (reference sequence). The CDR3 DNA sequence: TGTGCCAGTAGTAACGGGGCAGACAATCAGCCCCAGCATTTT. Its protein product is CASSNGADNQPQHF.

This clonotype appeared a few times. This chain links TRBV5-1 with TRBJ2-1; 9 bases fit TRBD1. J lost 8 bases, V lost 2 bases, and 8 bases had no gene match. This CDR3 contains 15 residues. The germline gives CDR1 SGHRS, CDR2 YFSETQ. The CDR3 sequence is CASSFPGQGRDEQFF. The CDR3 DNA reads TGCGCCAGCAGCTTCCCGGGACAGGGAAGGGATGAGCAGTTCTTC.

This clonotype appeared a few times. This chain links TRBV5-1 with TRBJ2-1, with D maybe TRBD1 (6 bases). Germline V gives CDR1 SGHRS, CDR2 YFSETQ. V was shortened by 1 base and J by 7 bases, with 15 bases between the two germline ends. The CDR3 totals 15 residues. DNA for the CDR3: TGCGCCAGCAGCTTGCCACAGGGAATCTTGAATGAGCAGTTCTTC. Translated, it gives CASSLPQGILNEQFF.

The chain links TRBV20-1 to TRBJ1-6, with D possibly matching TRBD1 (5 bases). The CDR3 spans 16 residues. Trimming took off 1 base at V and 0 bases at J, with 10 bases between the two ends. Germline loops: CDR1 DFQATT, CDR2 SNEGSKA (reference sequence). CDR3 nucleotides: TGCAGTGCTAGAGGGGACCGGAGCTCCTATAATTCACCCCTCCACTTT. Encoded protein: CSARGDRSSYNSPLHF.

The J gene is TRBJ1-4, the V gene TRBV10-3; TRBD1 matches at 12 bases. Germline V gives CDR1 ENHRY, CDR2 SYGVKD. The CDR3 runs 15 residues. V trimming: 4 bases; J trimming: 8 bases; junction bases outside the gene matches: 5. The CDR3 DNA is TGTGCCATCAGTGCGGGACAGGGGGCGAGAGAAAAACTGTTTTTT. Protein sequence: CAISAGQGAREKLFF.

The V gene is TRBV20-1, the J gene TRBJ2-2; tentative D call: TRBD1 (7 bases). V lost 6 bases to trimming and J lost 4 bases, with 18 bases between them. From germline, CDR1 is DFQATT and CDR2 SNEGSKA (reference sequence). The CDR3 length is 15 residues. The CDR3 DNA reads as TGCAGTGCCGCGGGGTGGGGACAGACCACCGGGGAGCTGTTTTTT. It encodes CSAAGWGQTTGELFF.